This T cell receptor (beta chain) was sequenced in a study of T-cell memory formation after mild COVID-19. Study details: TCR clusters largely stayed donor specific. General observations from the study: A subset of responding clones appeared in pre-infection memory, suggesting cross-reactive memory joined. The study found contracting CD4+ clones mainly in CM and EM and contracting CD8+ clones in EMRA.

MiXCR was run by TCRdb on the 5' RACE reads, yielding one entry per CDR3 protein. The table has roughly 86,000 distinct CDR3 sequences, roughly 15% seen once. Concerning this clonotype: Its antigen is not known.

Germline CDR1 and CDR2: SGHTA and FQGTGA. Trimming took off 0 bases at V and 0 bases at J, with 7 bases between the two ends. This CDR3 has 15 residues. The V and J genes are TRBV7-3 and TRBJ2-3, with D perhaps assigned TRBD1 or TRBD2 (5 bases each). Sample: PBMCs or a T cell subset sorted from them (not recorded which). The source is a man between 18 and 35 years old who had mild COVID-19 (a few samples of this study predate the infection). Cell type and time point are not known. The CDR3: CASSLTGASTDTQYF. CDR3 nucleotide sequence: TGTGCCAGCAGCTTAACCGGGGCTAGCACAGATACGCAGTATTTT.